These 22 T cell receptor beta chains originate from one sample sequenced in a study of human T cells and chemical hapten exposure. Documented time point: pre-sensitization, week 0. The treatment here: therapeutic diphenylcyclopropenone sensitization with weekly scalp DPC. One entry per CDR3 protein, called by TCRdb with MiXCR from the RACE reads. The data contain some 90,000 distinct CDR3 sequences, about 8% of them singletons. This sample comprised whole blood, obtained in connection with sensitization to the hapten diphenylcyclopropenone (DPC). These receptors originate from a middle-aged man with alopecia areata. Some clones in this sample may be carry-over from other donors' samples.

This clonotype was picked up many times. The chain uses TRBV7-8 and TRBJ2-7, with a weak D call TRBD2 (6 bases). The CDR3 runs 16 residues. Germline lookup yields CDR1 SGHVS and CDR2 FQNEAQ. Between the trimmed V and J ends, which lost 0 bases and 2 bases, there was a span of 14 bases. CDR3 DNA: TGTGCCAGCAGCTTAGCGGTAGACCGGGGGACCTACGAGCAGTACGTC. The encoded protein is CASSLAVDRGTYEQYV.

This clonotype showed up many times. The V call is TRBV12-3 or TRBV12-4, the J call TRBJ2-2; 8 bases are shared with TRBD2. The CDR3 is 15 residues long. The V and J ends lost 2 bases and 4 bases, in that order; junction bases with no gene match: 3. The CDR3 region is CASSLSGRGTGELFF. The CDR3 DNA reads as TGTGCCAGCAGTTTAAGCGGGAGAGGCACCGGGGAGCTGTTTTTT.

The gene calls are TRBV12-3 or TRBV12-4 and TRBJ1-5; no clear D gene. Trimming cost V 3 bases and J 0 bases, with 9 bases left between them. CDR3 size: 15 residues. CDR3 sequence reads: CASSFQANSNQPQHF. CDR3 nucleotide sequence: TGTGCCAGCAGTTTTCAAGCGAATAGCAATCAGCCCCAGCATTTT.

This rearrangement joins TRBV5-4 to TRBJ2-5; unclear D gene. V lost 4 bases to trimming and J lost 2 bases, with 6 bases between them. CDR1 and CDR2 from the germline V gene are SGHNT and YYREEE (reference sequence). This CDR3 has 12 amino acids. The CDR3 reads CASSPDQETQYF. The CDR3 region has the DNA TGTGCCAGCAGCCCCGATCAAGAGACCCAGTACTTC.

At least ten counts were recorded for this clonotype. V and J are TRBV29-1 and TRBJ2-1; 15 nucleotides line up with TRBD2. From germline, CDR1 is SQVTM and CDR2 ANQGSEA. This CDR3 comprises 16 residues. Trimming cost V 8 bases and J 9 bases; bases outside gene matches: 14. This CDR3 is CSHGLAGGPLSGEQFF. The CDR3 DNA follows: TGCAGCCATGGACTAGCGGGAGGGCCCCTCTCGGGTGAGCAGTTCTTC.

V gene TRBV6-1 combines with J gene TRBJ2-1, with 8 nucleotides matching TRBD1. Germline lookup yields CDR1 MNHNS and CDR2 SASEGT. Germline trimming cut 4 bases from V and 9 bases from J; bases unmatched to any gene: 8. The CDR3 covers 14 residues. In DNA form, the CDR3 reads TGTGCCAGCAGTGCCCTACAGGGGGTGAGTGAGCAGTTCTTC. As protein: CASSALQGVSEQFF.

The V call is TRBV6-6, the J call TRBJ2-2; TRBD2 matches at 8 bases. The CDR3 has 15 residues. The ends lost 8 bases at V and 3 bases at J; junction bases unmatched: 8. Germline loops: CDR1 MNHNY, CDR2 SVGAGI (reference sequence). CDR3 DNA: TGTGCCAGCGGGGGAAAGCGGGAGCACACCGGGGAGCTGTTTTTT. Residues: CASGGKREHTGELFF.

This clonotype was detected many times. The chain combines TRBV5-1 with TRBJ1-1; 8 nucleotides line up with TRBD1. The CDR3 loop spans 16 amino acids. The ends lost 4 bases at V and 6 bases at J; junction bases unmatched: 14. Germline V gene sequence: CDR1 SGHRS, CDR2 YFSETQ. The CDR3 DNA reads as TGCGCCAGCAGCACCGGACAGGGAGGGAGGATGGCTGAAGCTTTCTTT. Translated, it gives CASSTGQGGRMAEAFF.

This clonotype was recorded many times. The chain recombines TRBV11-1 with TRBJ2-3; TRBD2 is a possible D gene (7 bases). The ends were cut back, 3 bases at V and 3 bases at J, with 16 bases in the middle. The germline V gene has CDR1 SGHAT and CDR2 FQDESV (reference sequence). The CDR3 is 16 amino acids. The CDR3 nucleotides are TGTGCCAGCAGCTTCGGGGGCTTCGGGAGGACAGATACGCAGTATTTT. Encoded protein: CASSFGGFGRTDTQYF.

The V gene is TRBV7-8, the J gene TRBJ2-3, with TRBD2 identical over 10 bases. The CDR3 has 17 residues. Germline CDR1 and CDR2: SGHVS and FQNEAQ. V trimming: 1 base; J trimming: 7 bases; junction bases outside the gene matches: 11. CDR3 protein: CASSLGGASGSANTQYF. CDR3 in DNA: TGTGCCAGCAGCTTAGGCGGGGCTAGCGGGAGCGCGAATACGCAGTATTTT.

This clonotype has more than one count but fewer than ten. The V and J genes are TRBV6-1 and TRBJ2-7; 10 nucleotides line up with TRBD1. This CDR3 comprises 19 residues. The germline CDR1 and CDR2 sequences are MNHNS and SASEGT. Losses at the gene ends were 4 bases for V and 1 base for J; bases not matched to a gene: 16. The CDR3 reads CASSARDRGRLSPSYEQYF. The CDR3 nucleotides are TGTGCCAGCAGTGCCCGGGACAGGGGTAGGTTAAGCCCTTCCTACGAGCAGTACTTC.

This clonotype was observed a few times. The rearrangement links TRBV7-2 to TRBJ2-3, with 12 bases identical to TRBD2. Trimming removed 5 bases from V and 15 bases from J; junction bases left unmatched: 18. CDR3 length: 16 residues. Germline V CDR1 and CDR2: SGHTA, FQGNSA. CDR3 sequence: CASSLQPDLAGGPGYF. CDR3 sequence (DNA): TGTGCCAGCAGCCTACAGCCCGATCTAGCGGGAGGGCCTGGTTATTTT.

The sample holds many counts of this clonotype. The chain links TRBV4-3 to TRBJ2-7; 12 bases map to TRBD2. The CDR3 has 14 residues. J lost 13 bases, V lost 1 base, and 8 bases had no gene match. Germline V gives CDR1 LGHNA, CDR2 YSLEER. CDR3 coding DNA: TGCGCCAGCAGCCAAGGACTAGCGGGAGACCCAGTCTACGTC. It translates to CASSQGLAGDPVYV.

The rearrangement links TRBV5-1 to TRBJ2-5; possibly TRBD1 or TRBD2 for D (5 bases each). Deletions cut 3 bases from V and 1 base from J, with 7 bases between. The CDR3 spans 13 residues. Germline lookup yields CDR1 SGHRS and CDR2 YFSETQ. The CDR3 DNA reads TGCGCCAGCAGCTCGGGACCCCAAGAGACCCAGTACTTC. It translates to CASSSGPQETQYF.

The V call is TRBV6-5, the J call TRBJ1-3; unclear D gene. The CDR3 sequence is 13 residues long. The V and J ends lost 5 bases and 0 bases respectively, with 5 bases between them. The germline V gene encodes CDR1 MNHEY and CDR2 SVGAGI. The CDR3 sequence is CASSLGSGNTIYF. CDR3 coding DNA: TGTGCCAGCAGTCTAGGCTCTGGAAACACCATATATTTT.

This clonotype was picked up many times. The chain couples TRBV5-4 to TRBJ2-3; TRBD2 matches 9 bases. CDR1 is SGHNT and CDR2 is YYREEE in the germline V gene (reference sequence). V trimming: 0 bases; J trimming: 2 bases; junction bases outside the gene matches: 1. The CDR3 has 15 residues. CDR3 residues: CASSLGLAVTDTQYF. The CDR3 DNA sequence: TGTGCCAGCAGCTTGGGACTAGCGGTCACAGATACGCAGTATTTT.

The rearrangement links TRBV24-1 to TRBJ2-1, with TRBD1 as a possible D gene (6 bases). Trimming pared 5 bases from V and 6 bases from J, leaving 19 bases between. The CDR3 totals 16 residues. Germline V gene sequence: CDR1 KGHDR, CDR2 SFDVKD. CDR3 bases: TGTGCCACCAGTGGGACCTCGACAGGAATCATCAATGAGCAGTTCTTC. Its protein is CATSGTSTGIINEQFF.

This clonotype was seen ten or more times. The chain carries TRBV4-2 and TRBJ1-2, with 7 bases identical to TRBD1. In germline, CDR1 is LGHNA, CDR2 YNFKEQ. Unmatched junction bases numbered 9, after V lost 4 bases and J lost 1 base. The CDR3 contains 16 residues. This CDR3 reads CASSPEDRTINYGYTF. In DNA form, the CDR3 reads TGTGCCAGCAGCCCCGAGGACAGGACTATTAACTATGGCTACACCTTC.

This clonotype was counted a few times. The genes are TRBV6-2 or TRBV6-3 and TRBJ2-1; 8 positions agree with TRBD2. Germline CDR1 is MNHEY and CDR2 is SVGEGT. The CDR3 loop spans 17 amino acids. After removal of 2 bases from V and 9 bases from J, the junction contained 15 bases not matched to a gene. CDR3 coding DNA: TGTGCCAGCAGTTACAGTTCGGCGGGAGGCCTCGAGCGTGAGCAGTTCTTC. As protein: CASSYSSAGGLEREQFF.

J is TRBJ2-3 and V is TRBV14; D perhaps matches TRBD2 (6 bases). The V and J ends lost 8 bases and 6 bases respectively, with 18 bases between them. CDR3 length: 14 amino acids. The germline gives CDR1 SGHDN, CDR2 FVKESK. The CDR3 nucleotides are TGTGCCAGCTCACTAGCAGCCCGCCAGGATACGCAGTATTTT. Translation: CASSLAARQDTQYF. Using reference TRBV14 and TRBJ2-3 for the parts outside the CDR3, the full variable domain is EAGVTQFPSHSVIEKGQTVTLRCDPISGHDNLYWYRRVMGKEIKFLLHFVKESKQDESGMPNNRFLAERTGGTYSTLKVQPAELEDSGVYFCASSLAARQDTQYFGPGTRLTVL.

At least ten counts were recorded for this clonotype. V and J are TRBV6-5 and TRBJ2-1; D gene unclear. The germline V gene encodes CDR1 MNHEY and CDR2 SVGAGI. The CDR3 has 15 residues. V lost 6 bases and J lost 0, with 12 bases in between. CDR3 protein: CASRNNRYSYNEQFF. As DNA, the CDR3 is TGTGCCAGCAGAAACAACAGATACTCCTACAATGAGCAGTTCTTC.

This clonotype was seen at least ten times. The chain has TRBV30 and TRBJ1-4; the D is unclear. The CDR3 consists of 14 residues. Germline V gene lookup returns CDR1 GTSNPN and CDR2 SVGIG (reference sequence). Trimming cost V 2 bases and J 5 bases, with 12 bases left between them. As DNA, the CDR3 is TGTGCCTGGAGTCCACGGGGTCTAAATGAAAAACTGTTTTTT. It codes for CAWSPRGLNEKLFF.